A single TCR beta chain is shown here with its context. The antigen remains undetermined. Per germline, CDR1 SGHTA and CDR2 FQGNSA. Trimming pared 4 bases from V and 8 bases from J, leaving 9 bases between. The CDR3 is made up of 12 amino acids. Isolation of PBMCs gave at least 7 million cells per sample. This sample was taken from a study of blood T cells in healthy people across ages. With a J-beta primer mix and a sample-barcoded 5' primer, a second PCR ran about 7 to 12 cycles. One entry per CDR3 protein, called by TCRdb with MiXCR from the 5' RACE reads. The sample holds approximately 320,000 distinct CDR3 sequences; roughly 29% are singletons and the top ten take over 25%. General study results and limits: Estimates of total diversity, which came from one million sequenced T cells, were considered to be underestimates. It was the long-lived donors that had more naive CD4+ cells and higher diversity than aged donors. A strong correlation was seen between TCR beta diversity and naive T cell percentage.

Source material: blood. The V gene is TRBV7-2, the J gene TRBJ2-1, with D hard to call. The TCR was taken from a woman in her seventies in good health. CDR3 DNA: TGTGCCAGCAGCTCCACCGGAGATGAGCAGTTCTTC. This codes for CASSSTGDEQFF.